This TCR beta chain appears in the sequencing data of a study of blood T cell repertoires in COVID-19 (TCRdb year 2020). About the study as a whole: The collaborator samples originated in the United States, Italy and Spain and spanned the acute and convalescent phases of COVID-19. The prospective study material was composed of cDNA or gDNA derived from T cells, B-cell-depleted T cells, or PBMCs. The dataset comprised deeply sampled blood TCRbeta repertoires from subjects exposed to, actively infected with, or recovered from COVID-19. The repertoires were released in a freely available public database meant as a resource for research on the immune response to SARS-CoV-2. The samples were drawn from the first 160 participants of the ongoing ImmuneRACE study and from 1,200 or so subjects provided by 6 global collaborators. A de-identified subject ID, COVID-19 status, age in years and sex were almost always included in the sample metadata. HLA class I and class II types, where available, came from metadata supplied by the sample provider rather than from assay-based typing. The research as a whole found: Clinical and demographic metadata were provided uncurated, with the amount varying by source and participant.

TCRbeta CDR3 regions were amplified from genomic DNA using the immunoSEQ Assay, a bias-controlled multiplex PCR. For the original study's pipeline: Within the assay, amplification of reference gene primers was used to estimate how many nucleated cells each sample contained. Sequence reads were collapsed and filtered to measure the absolute abundance of every unique TCRbeta CDR3 rearrangement. For each sample, productive Simpson clonality was calculated as the square root of Simpson's diversity index across productive rearrangements. TCRdb's version of the immuneACCESS table is confined to in-frame rearrangements and falls short of the full clone set. An unresolved V gene accounts for under half of the shortfall where checked; the remainder is of unknown origin. For V, J and clone size, that table is used; D and trimming come from the DNA. This sample holds approximately 260,000 clones; around 85% were observed only once. The ten largest clones capture 11% of the sample.

On this clone itself: No cognate antigen has been identified for it. No much larger clone is present one base from it, and per-base qualities are unavailable.

The germline V gene specifies KGHSH as CDR1 and LQKENI as CDR2. V sheds 3 bases and J sheds 3 bases, leaving 15 bases between their ends. From its cysteine to its phenylalanine, the CDR3 spans 16 amino acids. Only the CDR3 portion is preserved as DNA: 48 bases, with reading frame beginning at the first base. Collaborating institutions collected whole blood in K2EDTA tubes following their own protocols. For TCRbeta analysis, collaborators shipped samples in one of three forms: frozen whole blood, isolated PBMCs, or DNA extracted from either of those sample types. Source material: peripheral blood. Recombination linked TRBV18 to TRBJ2-1; 7 matching bases give a weak D call of TRBD2. The TCR was taken from a woman in her 70s with acute or convalescent COVID-19. Here is the DNA: TGTGCCAGCTCACCTACTGGGGGGGGCGGCTACAATGAGCAGTTCTTC. The translation is CASSPTGGGGYNEQFF.